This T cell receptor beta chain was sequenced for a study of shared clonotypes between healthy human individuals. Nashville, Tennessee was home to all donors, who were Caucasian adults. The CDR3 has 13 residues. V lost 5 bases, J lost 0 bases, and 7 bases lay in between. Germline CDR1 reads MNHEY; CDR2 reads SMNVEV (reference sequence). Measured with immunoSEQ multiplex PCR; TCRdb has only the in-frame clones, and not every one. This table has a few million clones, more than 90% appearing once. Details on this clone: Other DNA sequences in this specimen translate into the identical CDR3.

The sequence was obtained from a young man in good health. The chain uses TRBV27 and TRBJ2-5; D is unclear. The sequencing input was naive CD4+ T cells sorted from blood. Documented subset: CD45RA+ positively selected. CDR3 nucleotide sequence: TGTGCCAGCAGTCCCCCCTACCAAGAGACCCAGTACTTC. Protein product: CASSPPYQETQYF.